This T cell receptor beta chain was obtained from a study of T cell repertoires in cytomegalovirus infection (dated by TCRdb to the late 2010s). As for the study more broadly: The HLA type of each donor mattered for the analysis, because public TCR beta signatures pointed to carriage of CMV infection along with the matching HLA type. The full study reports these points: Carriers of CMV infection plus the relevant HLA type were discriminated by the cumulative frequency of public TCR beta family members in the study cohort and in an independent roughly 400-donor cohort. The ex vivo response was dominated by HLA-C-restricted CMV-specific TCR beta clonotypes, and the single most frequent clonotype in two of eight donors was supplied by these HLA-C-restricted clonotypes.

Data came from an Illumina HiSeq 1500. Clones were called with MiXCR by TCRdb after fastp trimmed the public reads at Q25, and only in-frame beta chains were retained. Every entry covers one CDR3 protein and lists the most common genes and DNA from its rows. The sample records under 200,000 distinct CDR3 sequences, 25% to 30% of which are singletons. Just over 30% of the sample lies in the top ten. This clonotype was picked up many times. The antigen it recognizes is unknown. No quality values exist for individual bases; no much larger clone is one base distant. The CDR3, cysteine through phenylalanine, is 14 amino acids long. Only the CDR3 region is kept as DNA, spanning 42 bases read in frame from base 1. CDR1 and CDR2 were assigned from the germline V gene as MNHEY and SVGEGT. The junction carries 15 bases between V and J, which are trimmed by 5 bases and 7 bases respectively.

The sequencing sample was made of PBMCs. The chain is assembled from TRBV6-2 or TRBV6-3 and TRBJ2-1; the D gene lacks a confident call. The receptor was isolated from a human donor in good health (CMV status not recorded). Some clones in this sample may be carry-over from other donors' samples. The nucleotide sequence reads TGTGCCAGCAGTGTCCCGGGCCTGGGGAATGAGCAGTTCTTC. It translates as CASSVPGLGNEQFF.